This paragraph reports one T cell receptor (beta chain). What it binds is not known. The data belong to a study of T cell responses to AZD1222 COVID-19 vaccine. Sequencing used immunoSEQ multiplex PCR; TCRdb keeps in-frame clones, though not all of them. Found here are about 110,000 clones, around 94% of them singletons; the top ten hold roughly 2.2%. Study findings and constraints: Distributed over spike, vaccine-associated CD4 TCRs predominated at 160-218 and 743-854. Females outnumbered males among donors, who were mostly white British; clonal diversity was possibly underestimated.

Germline CDR1 is SEHNR and CDR2 is FQNEAQ (reference sequence). The CDR3 totals 14 residues. J lost 6 bases, V lost 1 base, and 2 bases had no gene match. Sequencing was performed on peripheral blood, taken on day 0 of AZD1222 vaccination. V usage is TRBV7-9 and J usage is TRBJ1-4, with 7 bases aligning to TRBD1. The sequence was obtained from an adult in good health. Written as DNA, the CDR3 is TGTGCCAGCAGCTTAGGAGGGGGCCATGAAAAACTGTTTTTT. Translation: CASSLGGGHEKLFF.